These 21 T cell receptor beta chains were sequenced from one sample in a study of graft-versus-host responses after intestinal transplantation. Generated by immunoSEQ multiplex PCR, the TCRdb table keeps only in-frame clones and is missing some. The sample gives roughly 100,000 clones, 91% of which show up once; about 0.18% is in the top ten. Their specific antigens are unknown. The input for sequencing was unstimulated CD4+ T cells sorted from spleen or lymph node cells, taken before transplant. These receptors originate from a human donor who was the organ donor for an intestinal transplant.

The rearrangement links TRBV19 to TRBJ2-6; TRBD1 matches 9 bases. Germline CDR1 reads LNHDA; CDR2 reads SQIVND (reference sequence). CDR3 length: 18 residues. The trim removed 7 bases at V and 0 bases at J, leaving 10 bases unmatched. CDR3 residues: CASTIGTGPFSGANVLTF. The CDR3, as DNA: TGTGCCAGTACCATCGGGACAGGGCCTTTCTCTGGGGCCAACGTCCTGACTTTC.

The chain links TRBV4-1 to TRBJ2-3; 15 bases match TRBD2. Per germline, CDR1 MGHRA and CDR2 YSYEKL. V shed 0 bases and J 7 bases; nucleotides not matched to a gene: 8. The CDR3 extends over 18 amino acids. The CDR3: CASSQEGLAGGSLNTQYF. CDR3 bases: TGCGCCAGCAGCCAAGAGGGACTAGCGGGGGGTTCACTTAATACGCAGTATTTT.

The chain is built from TRBV18 and TRBJ2-7; tentative D call: TRBD2 (6 bases). V lost 3 bases, J lost 0 bases, and 12 bases lay in between. This CDR3 region has 15 residues. CDR1 and CDR2 from the germline V gene are KGHSH and LQKENI. The CDR3 is CASSPSKGLSYEQYF. The CDR3 bases are TGTGCCAGCTCACCGAGTAAGGGACTCTCCTACGAGCAGTACTTC.

This clone was seen a few times. A junction boundary mismatches the germline segment, possibly from a read error. CDR3 amino acids: CASNLRGGSSTEAFF. The CDR3, as DNA: TGTGCCAGCAACTTACGGGGGGGGTCGAGCACTGAAGCTTTCTTT. J is TRBJ1-1 and V is TRBV7-9, with D perhaps TRBD1 (5 bases). CDR3 size: 15 residues. CDR1 is SEHNR, CDR2 FQNEAQ, per germline (reference sequence).

V usage is TRBV9 and J usage is TRBJ2-3, with 9 bases aligning to TRBD2. Germline CDR1 reads SGDLS; CDR2 reads YYNGEE. Unmatched junction bases numbered 2, after V lost 0 bases and J lost 3 bases. This CDR3 spans 15 amino acids. The CDR3 DNA follows: TGTGCCAGCAGCGTAGGGCTAGCGGGGACAGATACGCAGTATTTT. Residues: CASSVGLAGTDTQYF.

The chain has TRBV7-2 and TRBJ2-7, with 9 positions matching TRBD1. Trimming at V came to 2 bases and at J to 3 bases, leaving 2 bases not matched to a gene. This CDR3 spans 14 amino acids. The germline V gene encodes CDR1 SGHTA and CDR2 FQGNSA. The CDR3: CASSLRDRVYEQYF. In nucleotides, the CDR3 is TGTGCCAGCAGCTTACGGGACAGGGTCTACGAGCAGTACTTC.

V and J are TRBV19 and TRBJ2-3, with 7 positions matching TRBD2. The CDR3 extends over 15 amino acids. Germline-derived CDR1 and CDR2 are LNHDA and SQIVND (reference sequence). The trim removed 5 bases at V and 5 bases at J, leaving 10 bases unmatched. The CDR3 sequence: CASSYGGEGRDTQYF. For the CDR3, the DNA is TGTGCCAGTAGTTATGGGGGGGAGGGGCGAGATACGCAGTATTTT. The whole variable domain, remainder taken from reference TRBV19 and TRBJ2-3, is DGGITQSPKYLFRKEGQNVTLSCEQNLNHDAMYWYRQDPGQGLRLIYYSQIVNDFQKGDIAEGYSVSREKKESFPLTVTSAQKNPTAFYLCASSYGGEGRDTQYFGPGTRLTVL.

This rearrangement joins TRBV5-1 to TRBJ1-1; 7 bases are shared with TRBD1. CDR1 and CDR2 from the germline V gene are SGHRS and YFSETQ. This CDR3 has 16 amino acids. Trimming cost V 0 bases and J 5 bases; bases outside gene matches: 10. The CDR3 nucleotides read TGCGCCAGCAGCTTGGCCTTCGACAGGGCGAGAACTGAAGCTTTCTTT. Residues: CASSLAFDRARTEAFF.

V is TRBV7-2 and J is TRBJ2-7; D remains ambiguous. Per the germline V gene, CDR1 is SGHTA and CDR2 is FQGNSA. V gave up 1 base and J gave up 2 bases, with 15 bases separating them. CDR3 length: 16 amino acids. The CDR3 protein is CASSLGSAAPPYEQYF. CDR3 in DNA: TGTGCCAGCAGCTTAGGTTCGGCAGCGCCTCCCTACGAGCAGTACTTC.

The gene calls are TRBV7-3 and TRBJ2-2; D possibly corresponds to TRBD2 (5 bases). V lost 0 bases and J lost 7, with 9 bases in between. This CDR3 has 14 amino acids. CDR1 and CDR2 from the germline V gene are SGHTA and FQGTGA. This CDR3 is CASSLTPGIGELFF. In nucleotides, the CDR3 is TGTGCCAGCAGCTTAACGCCCGGGATCGGGGAGCTGTTTTTT.

The chain is built from TRBV7-2 and TRBJ1-3, with 9 bases aligning to TRBD1. V was clipped by 5 bases and J by 2 bases; unmatched bases: 4. The germline gives CDR1 SGHTA, CDR2 FQGNSA. This CDR3 spans 15 amino acids. In DNA form, the CDR3 reads TGTGCCAGCAGCATCGGGACAGGGACTGGAAACACCATATATTTT. The encoded protein is CASSIGTGTGNTIYF.

The chain combines TRBV7-3 with TRBJ2-3; D possibly corresponds to TRBD1 (5 bases). There are 14 residues in the CDR3. V gave up 5 bases and J gave up 4 bases, with 13 bases separating them. Germline V CDR1 and CDR2: SGHTA, FQGTGA. CDR3 sequence (DNA): TGTGCCAGCAGCCCGACCGCCAGGGCAGATACGCAGTATTTT. It yields the protein CASSPTARADTQYF. The variable domain in full, completed from reference TRBV7-3 and TRBJ2-3, reads GAGVSQTPSNKVTEKGKYVELRCDPISGHTALYWYRQSLGQGPEFLIYFQGTGAADDSGLPNDRFFAVRPEGSVSTLKIQRTERGDSAVYLCASSPTARADTQYFGPGTRLTVL.

The chain recombines TRBV7-9 with TRBJ2-7; D is ambiguous. The V end was cut by 0 bases, the J end by 2 bases, with 11 bases between. Germline V CDR1 and CDR2: SEHNR, FQNEAQ (reference sequence). The CDR3 covers 15 residues. The CDR3 spells CASSLARQEAYEQYF. CDR3 nucleotide sequence: TGTGCCAGCAGCTTAGCTAGGCAAGAGGCCTACGAGCAGTACTTC.

The chain combines TRBV5-4 with TRBJ1-1, with a weak D call TRBD1 (6 bases). Germline V gives CDR1 SGHNT, CDR2 YYREEE (reference sequence). The CDR3 covers 14 residues. V lost 1 base, J lost 3 bases, and 10 bases lay in between. The CDR3 is CASSLRQGYTEAFF. DNA of the CDR3: TGTGCCAGCAGCTTGAGGCAGGGGTACACTGAAGCTTTCTTT.

The chain combines TRBV5-4 with TRBJ2-3, with no clear D. Trimming took 0 bases from V and 0 from J, leaving 5 bases between them. CDR1 is SGHNT and CDR2 is YYREEE in the germline V gene (reference sequence). This CDR3 spans 14 amino acids. CDR3 protein: CASSLDTSTDTQYF. The CDR3 DNA reads TGTGCCAGCAGCTTGGATACAAGCACAGATACGCAGTATTTT.

The chain links TRBV6-5 to TRBJ1-1; the match to TRBD1 covers 8 bases. This CDR3 is 14 amino acids long. CDR1 is MNHEY and CDR2 is SVGAGI in the germline V gene. J gave up 0 bases and V 10 bases, and 7 bases lay outside the gene matches. CDR3 residues: CATRRQGMNTEAFF. The CDR3 DNA follows: TGTGCCACCCGAAGACAGGGGATGAACACTGAAGCTTTCTTT.

The CDR3 DNA reads as TGCGCCAGCAGCGTCACGGGCGGGGGGAACACCGGGGAGCTGTTTTTT. Translating gives CASSVTGGGNTGELFF. The chain carries TRBV5-1 and TRBJ2-2; TRBD2 aligns across 7 bases. Unmatched junction bases numbered 7, after V lost 4 bases and J lost 1 base. The V gene's germline CDR1 is SGHRS and CDR2 YFSETQ. The CDR3 sequence is 16 residues long.

The CDR3 sequence is CASSLARAGSYNEQFF. The CDR3 DNA is TGCGCCAGCAGCTTGGCCCGTGCGGGCTCCTACAATGAGCAGTTCTTC. The chain employs TRBV5-1 and TRBJ2-1; D perhaps matches TRBD2 (5 bases). Trimming removed 0 bases from V and 0 bases from J, with 10 bases in between. CDR1 is SGHRS, CDR2 YFSETQ, per germline. CDR3 length equals 16 residues.

The chain uses TRBV6-6 and TRBJ1-6, with D tentatively TRBD1 (6 bases). Trimming removed 0 bases from V and 8 bases from J, with 11 bases in between. CDR3 length: 15 residues. The germline CDR1 and CDR2 sequences are MNHNY and SVGAGI (reference sequence). CDR3 nucleotide sequence: TGTGCCAGCAGTTACTCTGGGGCAGGGGATTCACCCCTCCACTTT. Its protein is CASSYSGAGDSPLHF.

This rearrangement joins TRBV6-5 to TRBJ1-1; D ambiguous. The germline V gene encodes CDR1 MNHEY and CDR2 SVGAGI. The CDR3 loop spans 14 amino acids. Trimming pared 0 bases from V and 1 base from J, leaving 6 bases between. The CDR3 region is CASSYSSTNTEAFF. For the CDR3, the DNA is TGTGCCAGCAGTTACTCGAGCACGAACACTGAAGCTTTCTTT.

This chain connects TRBV7-2 to TRBJ2-7; possible D gene TRBD1, 5 bases. Germline V gives CDR1 SGHTA, CDR2 FQGNSA. With 1 base removed from V and 3 bases from J, the gap between germline ends came to 13 bases. This CDR3 has 15 residues. CDR3 bases: TGTGCCAGCAGCTTAGACGCAGGGTCCAACTACGAGCAGTACTTC. Its translation is CASSLDAGSNYEQYF.